These 32 T cell receptor beta chains came from one sample sequenced in a study of shared clonotypes between healthy human individuals. Here immunoSEQ multiplex PCR was the method, and the copy in TCRdb shows in-frame clones only, minus some. The sample lists about 2.5 million clones, less than 95% occurring once. Sequenced material: naive CD4+ T cells from PBMCs. Indicated subset: CD45RA+ positively selected. These receptor sequences come from a man between 18 and 29 years old in good health. Some clones in this sample may be carry-over from other donors' samples.

The genes are TRBV21-1 and TRBJ2-7; the D call TRBD1 from the table was never checked on the DNA. TRBV21-1 is noted as a pseudogene. The CDR3 extends over 14 amino acids. The chain's CDR3 is CASSKATGPNEQYF. The CDR3 nucleotides read TGTGCCAGCAGCAAAGCGACAGGGCCCAACGAGCAGTACTTC.

V and J are TRBV6-5 and TRBJ2-1, with 9 nucleotides matching TRBD2. CDR1 is MNHEY, CDR2 SVGAGI, per germline. Trimming at V came to 0 bases and at J to 5 bases, leaving 5 bases not matched to a gene. The CDR3 is 16 residues long. The CDR3 DNA reads as TGTGCCAGCAGTTACTCGATGGCTAGCGGGAACAATGAGCAGTTCTTC. It codes for CASSYSMASGNNEQFF.

The gene calls are TRBV25-1 and TRBJ2-3; D is possibly TRBD1 (5 bases). Germline V gene sequence: CDR1 MGHDK, CDR2 SYGVNS. This CDR3 has 15 residues. The germline V and J ends were trimmed by 1 base and 6 bases, with 14 bases remaining between them. The DNA of the CDR3 is TGTGCCAGCAGTGAATTATCAGGGCCGGGCGATACGCAGTATTTT. Protein: CASSELSGPGDTQYF.

Only a few counts were recorded for this clone. V usage is TRBV29-1 and J usage is TRBJ1-1; D unresolved. The V gene's germline CDR1 is SQVTM and CDR2 ANQGSEA. Deletions cut 7 bases from V and 3 bases from J, with 6 bases between. CDR3 size: 10 residues. Here the CDR3 reads CSALDTEAFF. CDR3 sequence (DNA): TGCAGCGCTCTCGACACTGAAGCTTTCTTT. Supplemented by reference TRBV29-1 and TRBJ1-1, the full variable domain reads SAVISQKPSRDICQRGTSLTIQCQVDSQVTMMFWYRQQPGQSLTLIATANQGSEATYESGFVIDKFPISRPNLTFSTLTVSNMSPEDSSIYLCSALDTEAFFGQGTRLTVV.

The chain links TRBV6-5 to TRBJ2-5, with D hard to call. The CDR3 has 13 amino acids. Germline CDR1 reads MNHEY; CDR2 reads SVGAGI. The germline V and J ends were trimmed by 5 bases and 1 base, with 8 bases remaining between them. In DNA, the CDR3 is TGTGCCAGCAGTAGCCACGGCCAAGAGACCCAGTACTTC. This encodes CASSSHGQETQYF.

The chain joins TRBV7-2 to TRBJ1-2, with a weak D call TRBD1 (5 bases). Germline V gives CDR1 SGHTA, CDR2 FQGNSA. Trimming shortened V by 0 bases and J by 4 bases, and 9 bases separated the two germline ends. CDR3 length equals 14 residues. CDR3 nucleotides: TGTGCCAGCAGCTTAGCAGGGGATGGCTATGGCTACACCTTC. Amino acids: CASSLAGDGYGYTF. Variable domain in full (rest from reference TRBV7-2 and TRBJ1-2): GAGVSQSPSNKVTEKGKDVELRCDPISGHTALYWYRQSLGQGLEFLIYFQGNSAPDKSGLPSDRFSAERTGGSVSTLTIQRTQQEDSAVYLCASSLAGDGYGYTFGSGTRLTVV.

The rearrangement links TRBV28 to TRBJ1-5; D is uncertain. With 2 bases removed from V and 5 bases from J, the gap between germline ends came to 19 bases. The CDR3 is 17 residues long. Germline V gene data show CDR1 as MDHEN and CDR2 as SYDVKM. The CDR3 protein is CASSLVGQRGRYQPQHF. The CDR3 nucleotides read TGTGCCAGCAGTTTAGTGGGTCAACGGGGAAGATATCAGCCCCAGCATTTT. Variable domain in full (rest from reference TRBV28 and TRBJ1-5): DVKVTQSSRYLVKRTGEKVFLECVQDMDHENMFWYRQDPGLGLRLIYFSYDVKMKEKGDIPEGYSVSREKKERFSLILESASTNQTSMYLCASSLVGQRGRYQPQHFGDGTRLSIL.

The J gene is TRBJ2-7, the V gene TRBV30, with D possibly TRBD1 on 6 matching bases. CDR1 is GTSNPN, CDR2 SVGIG, per germline (reference sequence). V was pared by 4 bases and J by 4 bases, with 17 bases between. The CDR3 extends over 14 amino acids. DNA for the CDR3: TGTGCCTGGAAAATGGCAGGGGCAAGGTACGAGCAGTACTTC. Its protein is CAWKMAGARYEQYF.

The chain has TRBV9 and TRBJ2-7, with TRBD2 matching over 9 bases. V shed 0 bases, J shed 6 bases, and the junction held 1 base outside the gene matches. Looked up from germline, CDR1 is SGDLS and CDR2 is YYNGEE. This CDR3 spans 13 amino acids. This chain's CDR3 is CASSVGAGGEQYF. The CDR3 DNA follows: TGTGCCAGCAGCGTAGGAGCGGGAGGCGAGCAGTACTTC.

V and J are TRBV6-6 and TRBJ2-5; D is tentatively TRBD1 or TRBD2 (5 bases each). Trimming stripped 5 bases from V and 5 bases from J, with 21 bases between. CDR3 length: 16 residues. Per germline, CDR1 MNHNY and CDR2 SVGAGI (reference sequence). The CDR3, as DNA: TGTGCCAGCAGTCCCCCGGGACCGAAGACGGGGGAGACCCAGTACTTC. It is translated as CASSPPGPKTGETQYF.

The gene calls are TRBV5-1 and TRBJ2-7; TRBD2 agrees at 13 bases. The junction had 9 bases not matched to a gene; V was cut back by 3 bases and J by 6 bases. CDR3 length: 16 amino acids. CDR1 is SGHRS and CDR2 is YFSETQ in the germline V gene. For the CDR3, the DNA is TGCGCCAGCAGCTCCGCCCGGACTAGCGGGAGCGGCGAGCAGTACTTC. Encoded protein: CASSSARTSGSGEQYF.

V gene TRBV11-3 combines with J gene TRBJ1-1, with D hard to call. The V gene lost 5 bases and the J gene lost 11 bases, with 15 bases spanning the gap. Looked up from germline, CDR1 is SGHNT and CDR2 is YENEEA. The CDR3 length is 12 residues. The CDR3 DNA follows: TGTGCCAGCAGCGAAAACCAGGTGGATGCTTTCTTT. Translation: CASSENQVDAFF.

The rearrangement uses TRBV6-5 and TRBJ2-3, with 8 bases fitting TRBD2. With 4 bases clipped from V and 3 bases from J, the junction kept 9 bases outside the gene matches. This CDR3 comprises 16 residues. Germline V gene lookup returns CDR1 MNHEY and CDR2 SVGAGI. CDR3 region: CASSSLAGMGTDTQYF. For the CDR3, the DNA is TGTGCCAGCAGTTCGTTAGCGGGAATGGGGACAGATACGCAGTATTTT.

CDR3 sequence: CASSARRGRGGGNTIYF. The CDR3 DNA follows: TGTGCCAGCAGCGCCCGTAGGGGCCGGGGAGGAGGAAACACCATATATTTT. This rearrangement joins TRBV9 to TRBJ1-3; D possibly corresponds to TRBD1 (5 bases). Per germline, CDR1 SGDLS and CDR2 YYNGEE. This CDR3 region has 17 residues. Trimming took off 3 bases at V and 4 bases at J, with 20 bases between the two ends.

The V call is TRBV19, the J call TRBJ1-1; D perhaps matches TRBD1 (5 bases). The germline gives CDR1 LNHDA, CDR2 SQIVND (reference sequence). V lost 5 bases to trimming and J lost 1 base, with 17 bases between them. The CDR3 is 16 amino acids. In DNA form, the CDR3 reads TGTGCCAGTAGTCCTAATCGACAGTTTTGGAACACTGAAGCTTTCTTT. This encodes CASSPNRQFWNTEAFF.

This rearrangement joins TRBV6-1 to TRBJ1-2; tentatively, D is TRBD1 (5 bases). CDR3 size: 14 residues. Trimming took 5 bases from V and 3 from J, leaving 13 bases between them. CDR1 is MNHNS, CDR2 SASEGT, per germline. This chain's CDR3 is CASSPQMGDYGYTF. CDR3 DNA: TGTGCCAGCAGTCCCCAAATGGGGGACTATGGCTACACCTTC.

The rearrangement links TRBV9 to TRBJ1-2, with 10 nucleotides matching TRBD1. The J segment lost 3 bases and the V segment lost 2 bases, leaving 10 bases of the junction unmatched. The germline gives CDR1 SGDLS, CDR2 YYNGEE. The CDR3 spans 17 residues. This chain's CDR3 is CASSVQGRDRGYYGYTF. The CDR3, as DNA: TGTGCCAGCAGCGTTCAGGGCCGGGACAGGGGCTACTATGGCTACACCTTC.

The CDR3 nucleotides read TGTGCCAGCAGTTCACCCGAGACAGGGGCGTCCTACGAGCAGTACTTC. Residues: CASSSPETGASYEQYF. The chain couples TRBV6-5 to TRBJ2-7; 8 bases are shared with TRBD1. The CDR3 length is 16 residues. CDR1 and CDR2 (germline): MNHEY, SVGAGI. Trimming removed 4 bases from V and 1 base from J; junction bases left unmatched: 9.

The CDR3 region is CASSDFRGQGNTGELFF. The CDR3, as DNA: TGCGCCAGCAGTGATTTCCGAGGACAGGGGAACACCGGGGAGCTGTTTTTT. V gene TRBV10-1 combines with J gene TRBJ2-2; 8 bases line up with TRBD1. Looked up from germline, CDR1 is WNHNN and CDR2 is SYGVQD (reference sequence). This CDR3 contains 17 residues. V shed 3 bases and J 1 base; nucleotides not matched to a gene: 7.

This chain's CDR3 is CASTKYPSSSYEQYF. In DNA, the CDR3 is TGTGCCAGCACCAAATACCCCTCTAGCTCCTACGAGCAGTACTTC. The gene calls are TRBV7-2 and TRBJ2-7, with no clear D. V was cut by 7 bases and J by 0 bases, with 16 bases left in between. Germline V gene lookup returns CDR1 SGHTA and CDR2 FQGNSA. This CDR3 is built from 15 residues. Based on the CDR3 plus reference TRBV7-2 and TRBJ2-7, the full variable domain is GAGVSQSPSNKVTEKGKDVELRCDPISGHTALYWYRQSLGQGLEFLIYFQGNSAPDKSGLPSDRFSAERTGGSVSTLTIQRTQQEDSAVYLCASTKYPSSSYEQYFGPGTRLTVT.

The table lists this clone with a count of one. The chain couples TRBV6-8 to TRBJ2-2, with D hard to call. Trimming pared 9 bases from V and 4 bases from J, leaving 12 bases between. This CDR3 is 13 amino acids long. Per germline, CDR1 MNHGY and CDR2 SAAAGT. The DNA of the CDR3 is TGTGCCAGGGGTGGCATTTCCACCGGGGAGCTGTTTTTT. This sequence encodes CARGGISTGELFF.

The chain uses TRBV5-1 and TRBJ2-7; D remains unclear. Germline V gene sequence: CDR1 SGHRS, CDR2 YFSETQ. The CDR3 is 15 residues long. Trimming stripped 1 base from V and 2 bases from J, with 13 bases between. The CDR3 spells CASSLLPNGAYEQYF. The CDR3 nucleotides are TGCGCCAGCAGCTTGTTGCCCAACGGCGCCTACGAGCAGTACTTC.

As regards this clone: At one of its ends the junction is not consistent with the germline gene, which may arise from a read error. The chain has TRBV25-1 and TRBJ2-1; D perhaps matches TRBD2 (5 bases). The CDR3 runs to 12 residues. Germline V gene lookup returns CDR1 MGHDK and CDR2 SYGVNS. The CDR3 DNA reads as TGTGCCAGCAGTGACTACGGGGATGAACAGTTCTTC. Its protein is CASSDYGDEQFF.

V gene TRBV28 combines with J gene TRBJ2-3, with 13 nucleotides matching TRBD2. The CDR3 sequence is 17 residues long. The ends lost 4 bases at V and 3 bases at J; junction bases unmatched: 7. CDR1 is MDHEN, CDR2 SYDVKM, per germline. CDR3 in amino acids: CASSSWTSGRITDTQYF. CDR3 in DNA: TGTGCCAGCAGTTCCTGGACTAGCGGGAGAATTACAGATACGCAGTATTTT.

The rearrangement links TRBV28 to TRBJ2-1; the match to TRBD1 covers 8 bases. CDR3 size: 14 residues. Germline CDR1 and CDR2: MDHEN and SYDVKM. V trimming: 8 bases; J trimming: 6 bases; junction bases outside the gene matches: 9. In DNA form, the CDR3 reads TGTGCCAGCGCCCCAGGGGGCTCGAGCAATGAGCAGTTCTTC. It specifies CASAPGGSSNEQFF.

Points on this clone: One end of the junction is discordant with germline, which a read error may explain. The CDR3 here is CASSLAGGNWNEQFF. CDR3 sequence (DNA): TGTGCCAGCAGCCTAGCGGGAGGGAACTGGAATGAGCAGTTCTTC. This sequence joins TRBV7-9 and TRBJ2-1, with TRBD2 matching over 12 bases. The CDR3 runs to 15 residues. Germline CDR1 SEHNR, CDR2 FQNEAQ (reference sequence).

V gene TRBV29-1 combines with J gene TRBJ2-6; 10 nucleotides line up with TRBD2. CDR1 is SQVTM and CDR2 is ANQGSEA in the germline V gene. V lost 7 bases and J lost 4; bases outside the gene matches: 4. The CDR3 totals 14 residues. The CDR3 DNA follows: TGCAGCGCCCTAGCGGGGGCCGGGGCCAACGTCCTGACTTTC. Translated: CSALAGAGANVLTF.

The rearrangement joins TRBV6-5 to TRBJ1-4, with D possibly TRBD1 on 5 matching bases. Germline V gene data show CDR1 as MNHEY and CDR2 as SVGAGI. Deletions cut 6 bases from V and 7 bases from J, with 12 bases between. This CDR3 is 13 amino acids long. CDR3 bases: TGTGCCAGCAGGCCAGGGCACGGTGAAAAACTGTTTTTT. Its translation: CASRPGHGEKLFF.

The chain uses TRBV28 and TRBJ1-2; D is possibly TRBD1 (6 bases). Germline CDR1 and CDR2: MDHEN and SYDVKM. The CDR3 runs to 13 residues. V lost 4 bases and J 4 bases, leaving 10 bases between the germline ends. The CDR3 DNA sequence: TGTGCCAGCAGTTACCCGGACAGCTATGGCTACACCTTC. This translates into CASSYPDSYGYTF.

The chain couples TRBV6-1 to TRBJ1-4, with 8 positions matching TRBD1. The ends lost 7 bases at V and 10 bases at J; junction bases unmatched: 11. Looked up from germline, CDR1 is MNHNS and CDR2 is SASEGT. This CDR3 has 14 residues. CDR3 sequence reads: CASTTGAQRGKLFF. The CDR3 DNA reads as TGTGCCAGCACGACAGGGGCTCAAAGGGGAAAACTGTTTTTT.

The chain couples TRBV5-6 to TRBJ2-7, with D maybe TRBD1 (6 bases). The CDR3 is made up of 15 amino acids. The V gene's germline CDR1 is SGHDT and CDR2 YYEEEE. V lost 0 bases to trimming and J lost 2 bases, with 12 bases between them. The CDR3 DNA is TGTGCCAGCAGCTTGGAGCCAGGGGCTCCCTACGAGCAGTACTTC. Amino acids: CASSLEPGAPYEQYF.

J is TRBJ2-7 and V is TRBV30; D remains ambiguous. From germline, CDR1 is GTSNPN and CDR2 SVGIG (reference sequence). V dropped 2 bases and J dropped 1 base, with 3 bases sitting between them. CDR3 length equals 11 residues. The CDR3 DNA follows: TGTGCCTGGAGTATGTCCTACGAGCAGTACTTC. Translating gives CAWSMSYEQYF.